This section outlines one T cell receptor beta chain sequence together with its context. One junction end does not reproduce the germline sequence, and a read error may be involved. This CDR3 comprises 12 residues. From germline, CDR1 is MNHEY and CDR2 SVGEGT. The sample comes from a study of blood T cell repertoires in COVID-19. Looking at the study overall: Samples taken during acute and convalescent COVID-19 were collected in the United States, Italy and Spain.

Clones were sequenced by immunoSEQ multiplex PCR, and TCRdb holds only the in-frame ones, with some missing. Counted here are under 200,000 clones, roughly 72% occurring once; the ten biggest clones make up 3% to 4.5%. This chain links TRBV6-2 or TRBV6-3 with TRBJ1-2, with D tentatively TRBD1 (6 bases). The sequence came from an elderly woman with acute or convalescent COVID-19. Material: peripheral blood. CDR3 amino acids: CASSWTDYGYTF. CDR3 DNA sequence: TGTGCCAGTAGTTGGACAGACTATGGCTACACCTTC.